The 6 T cell receptor beta chains below all came from one sample that was sequenced in a study of blood T cell repertoires in COVID-19. Method: immunoSEQ multiplex PCR; TCRdb's copy keeps in-frame clones and lacks some. The top ten clones hold 1.2% to 1.5% of a sample with more than 200,000 clones, almost 90% of them seen once. Material for sequencing was peripheral blood. The receptors were sampled from a man at least 80 years old with acute or convalescent COVID-19.

CDR3 residues: CASSPGQAPDTQYF. The CDR3 DNA reads as TGTGCCAGCAGCCCAGGACAGGCTCCAGATACGCAGTATTTT. V gene TRBV7-2 combines with J gene TRBJ2-3, with 7 bases fitting TRBD1. With V trimmed by 5 bases and J by 4 bases, 6 bases remained unmatched. This CDR3 comprises 14 residues. The V gene's germline CDR1 is SGHTA and CDR2 FQGNSA.

This clone was seen just once. The germline gene is not matched at one end of the junction; a read error may be the cause. The gene calls are TRBV7-7 and TRBJ2-5; a weak D match, TRBD2 (6 bases). The CDR3 length is 14 residues. The germline CDR1 and CDR2 sequences are SSHAT and FNYEAQ (reference sequence). The CDR3 DNA sequence: TGTGCTAGCAGCTTAGCGGCCACCCCAGAGACCCAGTACTTC. It codes for CASSLAATPETQYF.

The J gene is TRBJ1-5, the V gene TRBV4-1; 10 positions match TRBD1. The V gene's germline CDR1 is MGHRA and CDR2 YSYEKL. The CDR3 extends over 18 amino acids. With V trimmed by 1 base and J by 0 bases, 6 bases remained unmatched. The CDR3 protein is CASSQGTGGIYSNQPQHF. Written as DNA, the CDR3 is TGCGCCAGCAGCCAAGGGACAGGGGGTATTTATAGCAATCAGCCCCAGCATTTT.

The gene calls are TRBV7-2 and TRBJ2-5; 9 bases are a match to TRBD2. From germline, CDR1 is SGHTA and CDR2 FQGNSA. V gave up 5 bases and J gave up 4 bases; unmatched junction bases: 5. The CDR3 totals 14 residues. This CDR3 is CASSPGTSPETQYF. The CDR3 DNA sequence: TGTGCCAGCAGCCCCGGGACTAGCCCAGAGACCCAGTACTTC.

The chain combines TRBV6-4 with TRBJ2-1; 8 bases map to TRBD2. V trimming: 4 bases; J trimming: 2 bases; junction bases outside the gene matches: 4. This CDR3 spans 15 amino acids. CDR1 is MRHNA, CDR2 SNTAGT, per germline. CDR3 in amino acids: CASSVIAGTYNEQFF. In nucleotides, the CDR3 is TGTGCCAGCAGTGTCATAGCGGGAACCTACAATGAGCAGTTCTTC.

A note on this clone: This sample also contains other DNA sequences that code for the same CDR3. V is TRBV7-2 and J is TRBJ2-7; 7 positions agree with TRBD1. The ends lost 1 base at V and 2 bases at J; junction bases unmatched: 5. In germline, CDR1 is SGHTA, CDR2 FQGNSA. The CDR3 loop spans 15 amino acids. CDR3 sequence (DNA): TGTGCCAGCAGCTTAGGGCAGGGGGTTACCTACGAGCAGTACTTC. This codes for CASSLGQGVTYEQYF.